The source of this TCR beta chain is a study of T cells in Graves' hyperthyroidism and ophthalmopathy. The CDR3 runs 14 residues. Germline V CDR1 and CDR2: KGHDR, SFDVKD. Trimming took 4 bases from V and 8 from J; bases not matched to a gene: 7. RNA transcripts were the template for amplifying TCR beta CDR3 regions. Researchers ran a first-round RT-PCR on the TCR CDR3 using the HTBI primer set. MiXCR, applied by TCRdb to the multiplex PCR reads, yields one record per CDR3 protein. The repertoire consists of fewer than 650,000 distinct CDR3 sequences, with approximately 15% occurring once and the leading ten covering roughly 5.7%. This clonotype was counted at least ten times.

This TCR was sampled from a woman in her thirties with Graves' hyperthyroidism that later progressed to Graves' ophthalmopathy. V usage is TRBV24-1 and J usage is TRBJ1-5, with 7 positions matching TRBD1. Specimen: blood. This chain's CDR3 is CATSETGPKEPQHF. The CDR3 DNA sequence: TGTGCCACCAGTGAGACAGGGCCCAAGGAGCCCCAGCATTTT.